The 15 T cell receptor beta chains given below trace back to one sample, sequenced in a study of blood T cell dynamics during melanoma immunotherapy. TCRdb's copy holds only in-frame clones and misses some; the assay was immunoSEQ multiplex PCR. The table includes 6,000 or so clones, approximately 88% detected once. As for time point: week 3, after first cycle of checkpoint inhibitor. The sample in question was blood, obtained from a patient treated with checkpoint blockade. All receptors derive from a human donor with melanoma. Some clones in this sample may be carry-over from other donors' samples.

The chain links TRBV5-4 to TRBJ2-7; the D gene is possibly TRBD2 (6 bases). The V gene lost 0 bases and the J gene lost 6 bases, with 13 bases spanning the gap. Germline-derived CDR1 and CDR2 are SGHNT and YYREEE (reference sequence). This CDR3 region has 14 residues. CDR3 amino acids: CASSLVASVAEQYF. Written as DNA, the CDR3 is TGTGCCAGCAGCTTGGTGGCTAGCGTAGCCGAGCAGTACTTC. The whole variable domain, remainder taken from reference TRBV5-4 and TRBJ2-7, is ETGVTQSPTHLIKTRGQQVTLRCSSQSGHNTVSWYQQALGQGPQFIFQYYREEENGRGNFPPRFSGLQFPNYSSELNVNALELDDSALYLCASSLVASVAEQYFGPGTRLTVT.

Note on this clone: Relative to the germline gene, one junction end is altered; a read error may explain this. The genes are TRBV5-3 and TRBJ1-1; TRBD1 is a possible D gene (5 bases). TRBV5-3 is an open reading frame whose function is uncertain. The CDR3 contains 15 residues. The CDR3 DNA is TGTGCCAGCAGCTGGGAAAGACAGTTGAACACTGAAGCTTTCTTT. This encodes CASSWERQLNTEAFF.

The CDR3 DNA is TGTGCCAGCAGTGTCGACAGGGGGCTCAATGAGCAGTTCTTC. It encodes CASSVDRGLNEQFF. The rearrangement links TRBV6-1 to TRBJ2-1; 10 bases are a match to TRBD1. The CDR3 consists of 14 residues. CDR1 is MNHNS and CDR2 is SASEGT in the germline V gene. V shed 4 bases and J 6 bases; nucleotides not matched to a gene: 3.

The chain joins TRBV5-1 to TRBJ2-5; TRBD2 agrees at 13 bases. This CDR3 is 15 amino acids long. Germline assignment: CDR1 SGHRS and CDR2 YFSETQ. V shed 4 bases, J shed 3 bases, and the junction held 3 bases outside the gene matches. CDR3 region: CASSGGTSGKETQYF. In DNA, the CDR3 is TGCGCCAGCAGCGGCGGGACTAGCGGGAAAGAGACCCAGTACTTC.

In DNA form, the CDR3 reads TGTGCCAGCAGTAACCCTGGAGGTCCCTCCTACGAGCAGTACTTC. This encodes CASSNPGGPSYEQYF. The gene calls are TRBV28 and TRBJ2-7; a possible D gene is TRBD2 (5 bases). Germline-derived CDR1 and CDR2 are MDHEN and SYDVKM. The V end was cut by 5 bases, the J end by 0 bases, with 14 bases between. This CDR3 is built from 15 residues. The full variable domain, completed using reference TRBV28 and TRBJ2-7, is DVKVTQSSRYLVKRTGEKVFLECVQDMDHENMFWYRQDPGLGLRLIYFSYDVKMKEKGDIPEGYSVSREKKERFSLILESASTNQTSMYLCASSNPGGPSYEQYFGPGTRLTVT.

The J gene is TRBJ1-2, the V gene TRBV2; 10 bases fit TRBD1. Trimming removed 0 bases from V and 7 bases from J; junction bases left unmatched: 8. The CDR3 has 16 residues. Germline CDR1 and CDR2: SNHLY and FYNNEI. CDR3 sequence (DNA): TGTGCCAGCAGTGAAGCGAGGGGACAGGGGATTGGTGGCTACACCTTC. Protein sequence: CASSEARGQGIGGYTF.

The chain is built from TRBV25-1 and TRBJ1-6; tentative D call: TRBD1 (5 bases). Germline CDR1 and CDR2: MGHDK and SYGVNS. V lost 5 bases and J 7 bases, leaving 12 bases between the germline ends. This CDR3 has 14 residues. The CDR3 sequence is CASSRAGRNSPLHF. DNA of the CDR3: TGTGCCAGCAGTCGGGCAGGGAGGAATTCACCCCTCCACTTT.

The chain combines TRBV6-5 with TRBJ1-1; D is unclear. Germline lookup yields CDR1 MNHEY and CDR2 SVGAGI. The V and J ends lost 2 bases and 7 bases respectively, with 5 bases between them. CDR3 size: 11 residues. In nucleotides, the CDR3 is TGTGCCAGCAGTTACCGAAATGAAGCTTTCTTT. Encoded protein: CASSYRNEAFF.

The rearrangement uses TRBV2 and TRBJ2-5; 7 bases map to TRBD1. The germline CDR1 and CDR2 sequences are SNHLY and FYNNEI. V shed 6 bases, J shed 2 bases, and the junction held 3 bases outside the gene matches. CDR3 length: 13 amino acids. CDR3 in DNA: TGTGCCAGCAGCAGGGACAGTCAAGAGACCCAGTACTTC. It encodes CASSRDSQETQYF. The full variable domain, its missing parts supplied by reference TRBV2 and TRBJ2-5, is EPEVTQTPSHQVTQMGQEVILRCVPISNHLYFYWYRQILGQKVEFLVSFYNNEISEKSEIFDDQFSVERPDGSNFTLKIRSTKLEDSAMYFCASSRDSQETQYFGPGTRLLVL.

The chain couples TRBV7-2 to TRBJ2-1; D ambiguous. CDR1 and CDR2 (germline): SGHTA, FQGNSA. The length of the CDR3 is 12 residues. Trimming took off 2 bases at V and 7 bases at J, with 6 bases between the two ends. The CDR3 bases are TGTGCCAGCAGCTTAAGCGAGAATGAGCAGTTCTTC. Protein sequence: CASSLSENEQFF.

The rearrangement uses TRBV6-5 and TRBJ2-7; 7 bases are a match to TRBD1. The germline gives CDR1 MNHEY, CDR2 SVGAGI. Unmatched junction bases numbered 10, after V lost 2 bases and J lost 3 bases. This CDR3 comprises 16 residues. This CDR3 reads CASSYGQGVGLYEQYF. Here the CDR3 DNA reads TGTGCCAGCAGTTACGGGCAGGGGGTGGGTCTCTACGAGCAGTACTTC.

The V and J genes are TRBV2 and TRBJ1-1, with D unclear. CDR3 length: 14 residues. V was cut by 0 bases and J by 5 bases, with 10 bases left in between. Per the germline V gene, CDR1 is SNHLY and CDR2 is FYNNEI. CDR3 bases: TGTGCCAGCAGTGAAGCTTCGGGTTTAACTGAAGCTTTCTTT. Protein sequence: CASSEASGLTEAFF.

J is TRBJ1-1 and V is TRBV28; TRBD1 is a possible D gene (6 bases). Germline V gene sequence: CDR1 MDHEN, CDR2 SYDVKM. The V end lost 10 bases, the J end lost 2 bases, and 20 bases lay between the germline ends. This CDR3 comprises 15 residues. CDR3 nucleotides: TGTGCCACCGGGGGCAGGACGAGGGGTAACACTGAAGCTTTCTTT. Encoded protein: CATGGRTRGNTEAFF.

This sequence joins TRBV27 and TRBJ1-1; D is ambiguous. In germline, CDR1 is MNHEY, CDR2 SMNVEV (reference sequence). CDR3 length: 13 residues. Trimming shortened V by 6 bases and J by 0 bases, and 8 bases separated the two germline ends. The CDR3 DNA reads as TGTGCCAGCAGAACTTCCATGAACACTGAAGCTTTCTTT. Translation: CASRTSMNTEAFF.

The genes are TRBV30 and TRBJ2-7, with D possibly being TRBD1 (5 bases). The CDR3 totals 13 residues. V dropped 4 bases and J dropped 4 bases, with 14 bases sitting between them. Germline V gene lookup returns CDR1 GTSNPN and CDR2 SVGIG (reference sequence). The CDR3 sequence: CAWMRQGTYEQYF. Here the CDR3 DNA reads TGTGCCTGGATGAGGCAGGGAACTTACGAGCAGTACTTC.